The source of this TCR beta chain is a study of T cell responses to AZD1222 COVID-19 vaccine. Whole-study findings and limits: Spike was spanned by vaccine-associated CD4 TCRs, which were dominant at 160-218 and 743-854.

Comments on this clone: The antigen remains unidentified.

Clones were read by immunoSEQ multiplex PCR, and TCRdb kept only the in-frame ones, dropping some. The table has approximately 200,000 clones, about 95% seen once. This CDR3 contains 21 residues. V trimming: 3 bases; J trimming: 0 bases; junction bases outside the gene matches: 21. Germline-derived CDR1 and CDR2 are MDHEN and SYDVKM. Here the sequenced sample was peripheral blood, taken 28 days after the second dose of the MenACWY control vaccine. The clonotype originates from an adult who received the MenACWY meningococcal vaccine as a control. This sequence joins TRBV28 and TRBJ2-3, with 7 positions matching TRBD2. The CDR3 sequence is CASSFLRIGGRSQSSTDTQYF. As DNA, the CDR3 is TGTGCCAGCAGTTTTCTAAGGATCGGGGGGAGGTCTCAGTCTAGCACAGATACGCAGTATTTT.